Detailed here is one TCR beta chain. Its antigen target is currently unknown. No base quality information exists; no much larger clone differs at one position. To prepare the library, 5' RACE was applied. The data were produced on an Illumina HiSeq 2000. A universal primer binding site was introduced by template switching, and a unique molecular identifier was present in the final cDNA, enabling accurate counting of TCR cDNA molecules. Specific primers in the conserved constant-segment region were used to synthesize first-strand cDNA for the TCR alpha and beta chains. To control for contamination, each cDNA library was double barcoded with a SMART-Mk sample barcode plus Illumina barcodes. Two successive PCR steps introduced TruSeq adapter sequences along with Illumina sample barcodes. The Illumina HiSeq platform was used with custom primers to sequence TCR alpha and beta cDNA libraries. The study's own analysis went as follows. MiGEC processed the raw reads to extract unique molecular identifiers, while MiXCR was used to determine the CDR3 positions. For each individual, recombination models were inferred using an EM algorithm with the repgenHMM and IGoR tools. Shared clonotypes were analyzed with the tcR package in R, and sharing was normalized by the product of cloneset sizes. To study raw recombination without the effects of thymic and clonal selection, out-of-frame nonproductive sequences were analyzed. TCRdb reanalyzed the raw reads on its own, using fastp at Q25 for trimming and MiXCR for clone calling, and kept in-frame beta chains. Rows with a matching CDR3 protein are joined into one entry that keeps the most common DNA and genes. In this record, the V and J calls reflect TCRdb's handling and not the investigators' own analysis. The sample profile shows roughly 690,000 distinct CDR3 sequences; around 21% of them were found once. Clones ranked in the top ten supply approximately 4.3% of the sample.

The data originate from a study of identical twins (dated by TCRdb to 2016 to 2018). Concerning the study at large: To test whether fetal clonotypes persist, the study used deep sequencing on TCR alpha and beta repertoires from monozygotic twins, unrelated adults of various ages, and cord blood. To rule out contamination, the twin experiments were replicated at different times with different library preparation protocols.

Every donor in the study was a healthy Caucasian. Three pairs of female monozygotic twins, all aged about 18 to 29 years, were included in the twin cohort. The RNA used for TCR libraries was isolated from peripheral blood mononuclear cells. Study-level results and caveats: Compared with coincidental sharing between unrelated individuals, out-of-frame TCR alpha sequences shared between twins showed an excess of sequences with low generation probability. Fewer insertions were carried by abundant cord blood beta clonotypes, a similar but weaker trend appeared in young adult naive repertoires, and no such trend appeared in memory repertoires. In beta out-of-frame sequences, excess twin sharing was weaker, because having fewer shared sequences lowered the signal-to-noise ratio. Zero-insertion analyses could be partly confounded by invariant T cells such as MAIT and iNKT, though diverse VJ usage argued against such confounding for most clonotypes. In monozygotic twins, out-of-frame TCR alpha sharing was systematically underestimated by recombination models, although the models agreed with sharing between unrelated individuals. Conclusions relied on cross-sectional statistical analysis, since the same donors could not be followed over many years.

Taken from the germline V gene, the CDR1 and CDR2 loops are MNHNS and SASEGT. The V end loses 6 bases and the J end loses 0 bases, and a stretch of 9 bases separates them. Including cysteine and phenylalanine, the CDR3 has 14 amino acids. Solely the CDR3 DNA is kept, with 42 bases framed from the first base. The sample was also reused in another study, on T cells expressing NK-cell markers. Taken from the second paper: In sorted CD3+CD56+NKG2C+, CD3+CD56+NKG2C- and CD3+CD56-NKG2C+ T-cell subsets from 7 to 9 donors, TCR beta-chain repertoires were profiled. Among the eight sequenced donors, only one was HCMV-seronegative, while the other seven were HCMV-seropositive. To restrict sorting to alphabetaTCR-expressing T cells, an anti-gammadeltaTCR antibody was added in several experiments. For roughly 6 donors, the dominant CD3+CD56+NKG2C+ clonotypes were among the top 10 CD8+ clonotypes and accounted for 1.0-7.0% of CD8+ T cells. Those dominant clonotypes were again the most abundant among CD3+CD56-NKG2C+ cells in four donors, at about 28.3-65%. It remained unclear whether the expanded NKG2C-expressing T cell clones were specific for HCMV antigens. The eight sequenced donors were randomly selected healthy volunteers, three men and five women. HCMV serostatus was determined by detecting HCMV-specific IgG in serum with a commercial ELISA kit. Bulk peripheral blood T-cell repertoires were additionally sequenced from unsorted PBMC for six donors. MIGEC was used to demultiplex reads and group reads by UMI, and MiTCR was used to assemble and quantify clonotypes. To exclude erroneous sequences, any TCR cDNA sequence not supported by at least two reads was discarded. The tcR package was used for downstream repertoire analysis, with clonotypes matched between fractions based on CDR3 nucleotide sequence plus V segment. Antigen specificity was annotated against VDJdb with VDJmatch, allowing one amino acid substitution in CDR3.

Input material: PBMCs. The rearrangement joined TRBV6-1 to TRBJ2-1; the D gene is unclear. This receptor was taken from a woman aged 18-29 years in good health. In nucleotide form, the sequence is TGTGCCAGCAGAGGCGTAGGCTCCTACAATGAGCAGTTCTTC. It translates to CASRGVGSYNEQFF.